This entry features one TCR beta chain sequence. The antigen it binds to is not known. Base-call qualities are not available, and no considerably larger clone is one nucleotide away. V is reduced by 2 bases and J by 0 bases, leaving a spacing of 10 bases between them. CDR3 length: 16 amino acids, cysteine to phenylalanine. Only the CDR3 part of the read is kept: 48 bases, read in frame from the first base. From the germline V gene, CDR1 is MGHDK and CDR2 is SYGVNS. The sample's treatment or condition label, in plain terms: allogeneic hematopoietic cell transplantation with graft depleted of TCRalphabeta T cells and CD19 B cells. TCRalphabeta/CD19-depleted allogeneic hematopoietic cell grafts were given to the transplant recipients, all of whom were children. The data originate from a study of T-cell reconstitution after alpha-beta-depleted transplantation in children (dated by TCRdb to 2016 to 2017). About the investigation overall: T-cell immune reconstitution after TCRalphabeta/CD19-depleted allogeneic hematopoietic cell transplantation in children was quantitatively tracked in the study by means of TCR repertoire profiling.

The study at large found these results: In some patients, high TCRbeta diversity at day 60 was attributed to recipient T cells and intrathymic progenitors that had survived conditioning. The apparently early alphabetaT-cell count recovery about two months after transplant was reportedly dependent on only several hundred rapidly expanded clones derived from non-depleted graft cells. Over subsequent months, a decline in hyperexpanded clone frequencies was noted, and after one year, T-cell counts and TCRbeta diversity were mostly ascribed to newly produced T cells.

Library method: PCR. Instrument on record: Illumina HiSeq 2500. Molecular barcoding was employed in the preparation of TCR libraries, with unique molecular identifiers being used to normalize TCRbeta repertoire quantification. Through fastp at Q25 and MiXCR, TCRdb rebuilt clones from the public reads, retaining in-frame beta chains. Each entry merges the rows of one CDR3 protein and shows their most common DNA and genes. Counted in this sample were approximately 220,000 distinct CDR3 sequences; approximately 17% of them appeared once. The ten largest make up around 45% of the sample. The source material was PBMCs, mostly from graft donor cells, sampled 360 days after TCRalphabeta/CD19-depleted stem cell transplant. The V gene is TRBV25-1 and the J gene is TRBJ1-4, with no D gene named confidently. The TCR sequence derives from a male patient between 2 and 10 years old who had a stem cell transplant for acute lymphoblastic leukemia, so the T cells may come from the graft donor. The CDR3 in this case is CASSETVHPTNEKLFF. The sequence in DNA is TGTGCCAGCAGTGAAACGGTGCACCCAACTAATGAAAAACTGTTTTTT.